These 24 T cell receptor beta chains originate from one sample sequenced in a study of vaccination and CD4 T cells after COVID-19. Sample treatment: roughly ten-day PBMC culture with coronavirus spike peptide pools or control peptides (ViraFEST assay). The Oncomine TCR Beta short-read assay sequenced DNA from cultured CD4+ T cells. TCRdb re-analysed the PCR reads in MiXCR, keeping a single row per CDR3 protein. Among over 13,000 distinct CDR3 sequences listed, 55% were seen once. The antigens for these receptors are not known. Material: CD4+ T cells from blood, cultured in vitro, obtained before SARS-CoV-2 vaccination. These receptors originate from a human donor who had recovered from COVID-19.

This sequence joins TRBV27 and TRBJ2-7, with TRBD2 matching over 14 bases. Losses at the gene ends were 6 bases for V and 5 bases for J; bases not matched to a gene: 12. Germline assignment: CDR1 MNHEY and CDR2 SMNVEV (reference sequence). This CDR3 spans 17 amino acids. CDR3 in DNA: TGTGCCAGCAGCTCATCCGGGACTAGCGGGAGTTTCCACGAGCAGTACTTC. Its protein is CASSSSGTSGSFHEQYF.

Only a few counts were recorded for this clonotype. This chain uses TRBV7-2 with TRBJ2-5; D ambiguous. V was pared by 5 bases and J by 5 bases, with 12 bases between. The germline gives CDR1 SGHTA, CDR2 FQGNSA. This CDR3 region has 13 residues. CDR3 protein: CASSRMKGETQYF. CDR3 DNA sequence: TGTGCCAGCAGCCGTATGAAAGGGGAGACCCAGTACTTC.

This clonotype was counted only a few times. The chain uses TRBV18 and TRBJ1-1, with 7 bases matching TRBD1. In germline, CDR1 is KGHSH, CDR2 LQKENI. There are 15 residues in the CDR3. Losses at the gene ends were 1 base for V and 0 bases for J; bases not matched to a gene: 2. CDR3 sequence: CASSPRDRVNTEAFF. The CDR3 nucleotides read TGTGCCAGCTCACCACGAGACAGGGTGAACACTGAAGCTTTCTTT.

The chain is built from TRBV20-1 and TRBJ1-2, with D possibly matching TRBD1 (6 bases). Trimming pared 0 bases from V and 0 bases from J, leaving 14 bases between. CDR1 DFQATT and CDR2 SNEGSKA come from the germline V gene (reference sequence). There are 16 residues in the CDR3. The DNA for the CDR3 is TGCAGTGCTAGAGACCGTACAGGGCAAACTAACTATGGCTACACCTTC. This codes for CSARDRTGQTNYGYTF.

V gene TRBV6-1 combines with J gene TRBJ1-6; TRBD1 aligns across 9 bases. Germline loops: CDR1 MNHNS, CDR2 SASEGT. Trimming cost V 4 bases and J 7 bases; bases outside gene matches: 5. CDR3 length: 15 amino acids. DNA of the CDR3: TGTGCCAGCAGTGGAACCGGGACAGGGAATTCACCCCTCCACTTT. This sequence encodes CASSGTGTGNSPLHF.

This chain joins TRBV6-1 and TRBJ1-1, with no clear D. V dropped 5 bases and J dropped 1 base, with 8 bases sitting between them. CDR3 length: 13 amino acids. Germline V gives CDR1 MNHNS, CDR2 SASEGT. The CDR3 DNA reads TGTGCCAGCAGTACCAACCCGAACACTGAAGCTTTCTTT. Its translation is CASSTNPNTEAFF.

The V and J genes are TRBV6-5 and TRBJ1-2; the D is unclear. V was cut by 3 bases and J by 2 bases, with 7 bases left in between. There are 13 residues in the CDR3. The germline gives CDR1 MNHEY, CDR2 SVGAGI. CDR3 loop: CASSYNRNYGYTF. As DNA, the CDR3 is TGTGCCAGCAGTTATAACAGAAACTATGGCTACACCTTC.

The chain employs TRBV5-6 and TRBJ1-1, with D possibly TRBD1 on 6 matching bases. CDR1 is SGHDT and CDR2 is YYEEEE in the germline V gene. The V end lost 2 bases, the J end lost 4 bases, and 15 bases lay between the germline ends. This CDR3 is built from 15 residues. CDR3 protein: CASSFRGAWGTEAFF. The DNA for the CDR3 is TGTGCCAGCAGCTTTCGGGGGGCCTGGGGCACTGAAGCTTTCTTT.

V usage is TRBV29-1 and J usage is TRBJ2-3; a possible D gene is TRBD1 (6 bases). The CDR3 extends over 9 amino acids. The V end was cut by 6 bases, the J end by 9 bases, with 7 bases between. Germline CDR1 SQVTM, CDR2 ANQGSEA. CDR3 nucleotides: TGCAGCGTCGGACAGACGCAGTATTTT. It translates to CSVGQTQYF.

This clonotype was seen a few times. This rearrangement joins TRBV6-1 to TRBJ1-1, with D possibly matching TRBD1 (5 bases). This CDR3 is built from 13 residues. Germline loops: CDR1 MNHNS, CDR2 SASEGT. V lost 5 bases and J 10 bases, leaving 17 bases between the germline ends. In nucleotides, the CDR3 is TGTGCCAGCAGTCCCACCCTTCAGGGATCAGCTTTCTTT. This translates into CASSPTLQGSAFF.

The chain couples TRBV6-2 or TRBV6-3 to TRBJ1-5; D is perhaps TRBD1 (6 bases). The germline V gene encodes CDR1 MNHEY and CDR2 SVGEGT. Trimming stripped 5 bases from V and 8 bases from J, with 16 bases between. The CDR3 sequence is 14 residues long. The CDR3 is CASSRDRRREPQHF. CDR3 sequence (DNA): TGTGCCAGCAGTCGAGACAGGAGAAGAGAGCCCCAGCATTTT.

This CDR3 reads CASSLFHRGSSNYGYTF. The CDR3 DNA reads as TGTGCCAGCAGTTTATTTCACAGGGGGTCATCGAACTATGGCTACACCTTC. The chain combines TRBV27 with TRBJ1-2; 8 bases fit TRBD1. The V gene's germline CDR1 is MNHEY and CDR2 SMNVEV (reference sequence). V shed 1 base and J 2 bases; nucleotides not matched to a gene: 9. The CDR3 is made up of 17 amino acids.

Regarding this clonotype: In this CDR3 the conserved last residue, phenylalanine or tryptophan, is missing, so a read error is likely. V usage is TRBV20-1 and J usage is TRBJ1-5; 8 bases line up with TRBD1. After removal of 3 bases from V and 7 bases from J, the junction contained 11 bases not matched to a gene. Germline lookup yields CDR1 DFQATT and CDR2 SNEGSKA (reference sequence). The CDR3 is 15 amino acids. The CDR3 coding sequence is TGCAGTGCTAGGGTCAGGGGGCGCTCGGAGCAGCCCCAGCATTTG. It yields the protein CSARVRGRSEQPQHL.

For the CDR3, the DNA is TGTGCCAGCAGCACTCTGCTAGCGGGATACAAAAACATTCAGTACTTC. Amino acid sequence: CASSTLLAGYKNIQYF. This rearrangement joins TRBV11-2 to TRBJ2-4, with TRBD2 identical over 9 bases. Germline V gene sequence: CDR1 SGHAT, CDR2 FQNNGV. With V trimmed by 5 bases and J by 3 bases, 8 bases remained unmatched. The CDR3 has 16 amino acids. The full variable domain, its missing parts supplied by reference TRBV11-2 and TRBJ2-4, is EAGVAQSPRYKIIEKRQSVAFWCNPISGHATLYWYQQILGQGPKLLIQFQNNGVVDDSQLPKDRFSAERLKGVDSTLKIQPAKLEDSAVYLCASSTLLAGYKNIQYFGAGTRLSVL.

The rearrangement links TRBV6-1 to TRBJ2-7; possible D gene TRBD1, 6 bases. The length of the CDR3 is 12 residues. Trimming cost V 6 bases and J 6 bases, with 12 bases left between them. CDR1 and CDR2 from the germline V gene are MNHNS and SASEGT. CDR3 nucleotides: TGTGCCAGCAGCGTCGGGACAAGCGAGCAGTACTTC. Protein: CASSVGTSEQYF.

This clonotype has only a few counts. Here the CDR3 reads CASSLVVNGYTF. CDR3 bases: TGTGCCAGCAGCTTAGTGGTAAACGGCTACACCTTC. The gene calls are TRBV7-2 and TRBJ1-2; D gene ambiguous. CDR1 SGHTA and CDR2 FQGNSA come from the germline V gene. The V end lost 1 base, the J end lost 8 bases, and 8 bases lay between the germline ends. CDR3 length: 12 residues.

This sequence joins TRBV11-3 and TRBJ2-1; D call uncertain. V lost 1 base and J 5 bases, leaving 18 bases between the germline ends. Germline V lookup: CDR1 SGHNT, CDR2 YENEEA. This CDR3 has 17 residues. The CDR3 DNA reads TGTGCCAGCAGCTTAGTTTCCGGGCAAAGCAATAACAATGAGCAGTTCTTC. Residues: CASSLVSGQSNNNEQFF.

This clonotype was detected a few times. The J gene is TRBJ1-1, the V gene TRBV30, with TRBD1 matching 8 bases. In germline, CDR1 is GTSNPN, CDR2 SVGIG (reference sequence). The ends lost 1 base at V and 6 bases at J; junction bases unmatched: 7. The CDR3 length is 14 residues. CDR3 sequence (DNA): TGTGCCTGGAGTGGGGACAGGCATGCCTCTGAAGCTTTCTTT. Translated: CAWSGDRHASEAFF.

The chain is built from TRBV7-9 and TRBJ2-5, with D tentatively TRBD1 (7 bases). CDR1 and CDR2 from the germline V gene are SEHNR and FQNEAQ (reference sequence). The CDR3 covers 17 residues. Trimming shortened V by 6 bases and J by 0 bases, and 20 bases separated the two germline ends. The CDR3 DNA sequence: TGTGCCAGCAGGGACTACGTATCCGGGACAGACCAAGAGACCCAGTACTTC. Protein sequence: CASRDYVSGTDQETQYF.

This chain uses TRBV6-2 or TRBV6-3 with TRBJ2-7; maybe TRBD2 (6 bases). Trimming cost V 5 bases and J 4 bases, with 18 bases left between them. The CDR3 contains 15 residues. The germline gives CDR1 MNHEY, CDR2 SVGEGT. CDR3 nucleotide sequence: TGTGCCAGCAGTATACGGGGCGGCGGGATGTACGAGCAGTACTTC. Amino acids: CASSIRGGGMYEQYF.

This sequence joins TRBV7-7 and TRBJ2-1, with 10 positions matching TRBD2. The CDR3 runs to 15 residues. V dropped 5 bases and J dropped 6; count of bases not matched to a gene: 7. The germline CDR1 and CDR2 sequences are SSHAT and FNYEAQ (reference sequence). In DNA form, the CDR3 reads TGTGCCAGCAGCCCTGGGACTAGCGAAGTCAATGAGCAGTTCTTC. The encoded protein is CASSPGTSEVNEQFF.

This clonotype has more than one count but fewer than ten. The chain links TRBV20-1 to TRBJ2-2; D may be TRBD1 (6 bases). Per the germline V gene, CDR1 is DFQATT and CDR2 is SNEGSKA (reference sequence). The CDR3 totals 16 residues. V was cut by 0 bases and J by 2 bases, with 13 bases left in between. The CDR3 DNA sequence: TGCAGTGCTAGAGATCAAGCCAGGGGAAACACCGGGGAGCTGTTTTTT. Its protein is CSARDQARGNTGELFF.

The chain's CDR3 is CAIRGGRQGTNYGYTF. The CDR3 DNA reads TGTGCCATCAGGGGAGGTCGGCAGGGAACTAACTATGGCTACACCTTC. V usage is TRBV10-3 and J usage is TRBJ1-2; a possible D gene is TRBD1 (5 bases). V gave up 6 bases and J gave up 0 bases, with 17 bases separating them. Germline CDR1 is ENHRY and CDR2 is SYGVKD. The CDR3 length is 16 residues.

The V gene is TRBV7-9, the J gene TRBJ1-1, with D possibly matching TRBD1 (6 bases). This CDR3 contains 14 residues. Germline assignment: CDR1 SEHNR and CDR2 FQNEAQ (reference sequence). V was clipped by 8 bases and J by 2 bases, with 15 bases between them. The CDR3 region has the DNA TGTGCCAGCGGATCCAGGGGAGGAAACACTGAAGCTTTCTTT. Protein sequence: CASGSRGGNTEAFF.